The next 29 T cell receptor beta chains were all read from a single sample in a study of OX40 agonist ivuxolimab in advanced cancers. Only in-frame clones appear in the TCRdb table, and some are missing; sequencing was by immunoSEQ multiplex PCR. The profile shows approximately 22,000 clones, roughly four fifths of them singletons. Source: CD4+ or CD8+ T cells sorted from blood, taken in a trial of the OX40 agonist ivuxolimab. The receptors come from an adult with an advanced solid tumor such as melanoma, head and neck, liver or kidney cancer.

The chain couples TRBV27 to TRBJ1-1, with TRBD1 matching over 7 bases. CDR1 MNHEY and CDR2 SMNVEV come from the germline V gene (reference sequence). V lost 5 bases, J lost 2 bases, and 5 bases stayed unmatched. This CDR3 has 14 residues. In DNA form, the CDR3 reads TGTGCCAGCAGTCCGTCAGGGGGAAACACTGAAGCTTTCTTT. It encodes CASSPSGGNTEAFF.

V usage is TRBV13 and J usage is TRBJ2-3, with 12 bases aligning to TRBD2. Per the germline V gene, CDR1 is PRHDT and CDR2 is FYEKMQ (reference sequence). The V gene end was trimmed by 5 bases and the J gene end by 2 bases; junction bases not matched to a gene: 5. This CDR3 has 16 residues. The CDR3 region has the DNA TGTGCCAGCAGCCTCGGACTAGCGGGACCCACAGATACGCAGTATTTT. It encodes CASSLGLAGPTDTQYF.

The chain combines TRBV27 with TRBJ2-4; D is undetermined. The CDR3 consists of 14 residues. Trimming shortened V by 4 bases and J by 8 bases, and 15 bases separated the two germline ends. Germline CDR1 is MNHEY and CDR2 is SMNVEV (reference sequence). This chain's CDR3 is CASSYTDGRDIQYF. The CDR3 DNA reads as TGTGCCAGCAGTTATACGGACGGCAGAGACATTCAGTACTTC.

The genes are TRBV7-6 and TRBJ2-1, with D perhaps matching TRBD2 (6 bases). V was trimmed by 1 base and J by 7 bases, leaving 14 bases between them. This CDR3 is 15 amino acids long. Germline-derived CDR1 and CDR2 are SGHVS and FNYEAQ. The CDR3 loop is CASSLGDGGTNEQFF. The CDR3 DNA is TGTGCCAGCAGCTTAGGGGACGGGGGTACTAATGAGCAGTTCTTC.

This chain links TRBV7-6 with TRBJ1-3; 8 bases are shared with TRBD1. The germline V gene has CDR1 SGHVS and CDR2 FNYEAQ. The CDR3 sequence is 16 residues long. V dropped 2 bases and J dropped 0; count of bases not matched to a gene: 3. CDR3 protein: CASSLSRGPSGNTIYF. CDR3 bases: TGTGCCAGCAGCTTAAGCAGGGGGCCCTCTGGAAACACCATATATTTT.

V gene TRBV20-1 combines with J gene TRBJ1-2; 7 nucleotides align to TRBD1. Germline V CDR1 and CDR2: DFQATT, SNEGSKA (reference sequence). The V gene end was trimmed by 4 bases and the J gene end by 9 bases; junction bases not matched to a gene: 2. CDR3 length equals 10 residues. CDR3 DNA sequence: TGCAGTGCTAACAGGGGAAGCTACACCTTC. This gives the protein CSANRGSYTF.

The V and J genes are TRBV11-1 and TRBJ2-1; 14 nucleotides align to TRBD2. CDR3 size: 17 residues. From germline, CDR1 is SGHAT and CDR2 FQDESV (reference sequence). J lost 6 bases, V lost 5 bases, and 9 bases had no gene match. The CDR3 DNA sequence: TGTGCCAGCAGCAAGACTAGCGGGGGGGCCAAGGCCAATGAGCAGTTCTTC. This gives the protein CASSKTSGGAKANEQFF.

The CDR3 region is CASRWTGNTEAFF. The CDR3 DNA reads as TGTGCCAGCAGGTGGACTGGGAACACTGAAGCTTTCTTT. The J gene is TRBJ1-1, the V gene TRBV6-5, with D unclear. Germline loops: CDR1 MNHEY, CDR2 SVGAGI. The CDR3 length is 13 residues. V lost 6 bases, J lost 1 base, and 9 bases lay in between.

This chain joins TRBV25-1 and TRBJ2-2; possible D gene TRBD1, 5 bases. CDR3 size: 16 residues. Germline V gene sequence: CDR1 MGHDK, CDR2 SYGVNS. The V end was cut by 0 bases, the J end by 3 bases, with 11 bases between. This CDR3 reads CASSEYSDIHTGELFF. For the CDR3, the DNA is TGTGCCAGCAGTGAATATTCGGACATCCACACCGGGGAGCTGTTTTTT. Complete variable domain (other parts from reference TRBV25-1 and TRBJ2-2): EADIYQTPRYLVIGTGKKITLECSQTMGHDKMYWYQQDPGMELHLIHYSYGVNSTEKGDLSSESTVSRIRTEHFPLTLESARPSHTSQYLCASSEYSDIHTGELFFGEGSRLTVL.

The rearrangement uses TRBV13 and TRBJ2-1; D gene ambiguous. CDR1 is PRHDT and CDR2 is FYEKMQ in the germline V gene (reference sequence). This CDR3 is built from 15 residues. Trimming took off 4 bases at V and 0 bases at J, with 10 bases between the two ends. The CDR3 here is CASSSAPGSYNEQFF. In DNA form, the CDR3 reads TGTGCCAGCAGCTCGGCCCCCGGCTCCTACAATGAGCAGTTCTTC.

The chain is built from TRBV2 and TRBJ2-5, with TRBD2 matching over 7 bases. Germline lookup yields CDR1 SNHLY and CDR2 FYNNEI. The CDR3 length is 15 residues. V shed 3 bases and J 0 bases; nucleotides not matched to a gene: 4. The CDR3 loop is CASSESGAYQETQYF. The CDR3 nucleotides read TGTGCCAGCAGTGAGAGCGGGGCATACCAAGAGACCCAGTACTTC.

The J gene is TRBJ2-1, the V gene TRBV9; TRBD1 aligns across 8 bases. After removal of 4 bases from V and 10 bases from J, the junction contained 7 bases not matched to a gene. Germline V lookup: CDR1 SGDLS, CDR2 YYNGEE. The CDR3 length is 13 residues. This CDR3 reads CASSTSDRVEQFF. The CDR3 DNA sequence: TGTGCCAGCAGCACATCGGACAGGGTGGAGCAGTTCTTC. The whole variable domain, filled in from reference TRBV9 and TRBJ2-1, reads DSGVTQTPKHLITATGQRVTLRCSPRSGDLSVYWYQQSLDQGLQFLIQYYNGEERAKGNILERFSAQQFPDLHSELNLSSLELGDSALYFCASSTSDRVEQFFGPGTRLTVL.

This clone has only a few counts. This sequence joins TRBV15 and TRBJ2-5; D is tentatively TRBD1 or TRBD2 (6 bases each). The V and J ends lost 3 bases and 5 bases respectively, with 16 bases between them. Per the germline V gene, CDR1 is LNHNV and CDR2 is YYDKDF (reference sequence). The CDR3 consists of 15 residues. The CDR3 loop reads CATSSARGRGETQYF. For the CDR3, the DNA is TGTGCCACCAGCAGCGCCCGGGGGCGCGGGGAGACCCAGTACTTC.

This clone appeared a single time. The chain is built from TRBV9 and TRBJ2-7, with 8 bases aligning to TRBD2. The CDR3 is 13 residues long. The J segment lost 4 bases and the V segment lost 4 bases, leaving 4 bases of the junction unmatched. Germline CDR1 and CDR2: SGDLS and YYNGEE. CDR3 amino acids: CASSPGTRYEQYF. CDR3 DNA sequence: TGTGCCAGCAGCCCCGGGACTAGATACGAGCAGTACTTC.

The CDR3 spells CSVEGWLAGVGYEQYF. The CDR3 nucleotides are TGCAGCGTTGAAGGCTGGCTAGCGGGAGTTGGCTACGAGCAGTACTTC. V is TRBV29-1 and J is TRBJ2-7; 10 nucleotides align to TRBD2. The CDR3 runs to 16 residues. V lost 1 base, J lost 3 bases, and 9 bases stayed unmatched. The germline V gene has CDR1 SQVTM and CDR2 ANQGSEA.

In DNA, the CDR3 is TGTGCCAGCAGCCCGACGGGGTGGCAGCCCCAGCATTTT. It encodes CASSPTGWQPQHF. The V and J genes are TRBV27 and TRBJ1-5, with D hard to call. The V end lost 6 bases, the J end lost 7 bases, and 13 bases lay between the germline ends. Germline V gene sequence: CDR1 MNHEY, CDR2 SMNVEV (reference sequence). CDR3 size: 13 residues.

V usage is TRBV5-1 and J usage is TRBJ2-6; TRBD1 matches at 7 bases. J was trimmed by 0 bases and V by 7 bases; bases with no gene match: 10. There are 17 residues in the CDR3. From germline, CDR1 is SGHRS and CDR2 YFSETQ. The CDR3 coding sequence is TGCGCCAGCCGGACAGGCGAAGATATCTCTGGGGCCAACGTCCTGACTTTC. Residues: CASRTGEDISGANVLTF.

With respect to this clone: In the same sample, other DNA sequences code for this CDR3. The chain couples TRBV9 to TRBJ1-5, with D perhaps matching TRBD1 (5 bases). The CDR3 is 14 residues long. V lost 0 bases and J 1 base, leaving 5 bases between the germline ends. CDR1 and CDR2 from the germline V gene are SGDLS and YYNGEE. The CDR3: CASSVGGSNQPQHF. Written as DNA, the CDR3 is TGTGCCAGCAGCGTAGGGGGGAGCAATCAGCCCCAGCATTTT.

J is TRBJ1-2 and V is TRBV5-1; TRBD1 aligns across 8 bases. CDR3 length equals 12 residues. CDR1 SGHRS and CDR2 YFSETQ come from the germline V gene. V shed 1 base, J shed 11 bases, and the junction held 4 bases outside the gene matches. The CDR3 loop is CASSLQGAWYTF. The CDR3 DNA is TGCGCCAGCAGCTTGCAGGGGGCATGGTACACCTTC.

The chain uses TRBV5-4 and TRBJ2-7; D perhaps matches TRBD2 (6 bases). The germline CDR1 and CDR2 sequences are SGHNT and YYREEE (reference sequence). V lost 4 bases and J lost 0, with 17 bases in between. This CDR3 has 16 amino acids. This CDR3 reads CASSAGYAPDSYEQYF. The DNA of the CDR3 is TGTGCCAGCAGCGCGGGGTATGCCCCGGACTCCTACGAGCAGTACTTC.

The rearrangement uses TRBV4-2 and TRBJ2-3; TRBD2 matches 10 bases. The CDR3 length is 16 residues. The germline V gene has CDR1 LGHNA and CDR2 YNFKEQ. With 0 bases clipped from V and 3 bases from J, the junction kept 3 bases outside the gene matches. CDR3 DNA sequence: TGTGCCAGCAGCCAAGATAGCGGGGGGTTTACAGATACGCAGTATTTT. This sequence encodes CASSQDSGGFTDTQYF.

The chain links TRBV9 to TRBJ2-7, with TRBD2 matching 7 bases. Germline loops: CDR1 SGDLS, CDR2 YYNGEE. The CDR3 sequence is 15 residues long. J lost 0 bases, V lost 0 bases, and 3 bases had no gene match. The CDR3 protein is CASSVEGGSSYEQYF. CDR3 nucleotides: TGTGCCAGCAGCGTAGAGGGCGGGAGCTCCTACGAGCAGTACTTC.

The CDR3 region has the DNA TGTGCCAGCTCACCACCGGAGGACAGGGGGCCCGACACTGAAGCTTTCTTT. Its protein is CASSPPEDRGPDTEAFF. The chain employs TRBV18 and TRBJ1-1; 11 bases match TRBD1. The CDR3 totals 17 residues. Germline values: CDR1 KGHSH, CDR2 LQKENI. With V trimmed by 0 bases and J by 3 bases, 6 bases remained unmatched.

The CDR3 nucleotides are TGTGCCAGCAGTCCCTATCCGGGGGGCCCCGAGCAGTACTTC. It codes for CASSPYPGGPEQYF. This rearrangement joins TRBV27 to TRBJ2-7; D is perhaps TRBD2 (7 bases). Germline CDR1 MNHEY, CDR2 SMNVEV (reference sequence). The V gene lost 5 bases and the J gene lost 6 bases, with 17 bases spanning the gap. The CDR3 has 14 amino acids.

CDR3 loop: CASSLGLDNQPQHF. DNA for the CDR3: TGTGCCAGCAGCTTAGGTTTGGACAATCAGCCCCAGCATTTT. V usage is TRBV7-8 and J usage is TRBJ1-5; no clear D gene. The V end lost 1 base, the J end lost 3 bases, and 7 bases lay between the germline ends. The CDR3 has 14 residues. CDR1 is SGHVS, CDR2 FQNEAQ, per germline. Using reference TRBV7-8 and TRBJ1-5 for the parts outside the CDR3, the full variable domain is GAGVSQSPRYKVAKRGQDVALRCDPISGHVSLFWYQQALGQGPEFLTYFQNEAQLDKSGLPSDRFFAERPEGSVSTLKIQRTQQEDSAVYLCASSLGLDNQPQHFGDGTRLSIL.

V is TRBV2 and J is TRBJ1-2, with 7 bases identical to TRBD1. Germline V gene data show CDR1 as SNHLY and CDR2 as FYNNEI. With V trimmed by 9 bases and J by 4 bases, 17 bases remained unmatched. This CDR3 contains 16 residues. The CDR3: CARRKARQGGLYGYTF. The CDR3, as DNA: TGTGCCAGACGAAAGGCTAGACAGGGAGGTCTCTATGGCTACACCTTC.

The rearrangement joins TRBV6-5 to TRBJ2-7; possible D gene TRBD2, 6 bases. The CDR3 has 14 residues. V was cut by 1 base and J by 2 bases, with 9 bases left in between. The V gene's germline CDR1 is MNHEY and CDR2 SVGAGI. The CDR3 protein is CASSYYGGPYEQYF. The DNA of the CDR3 is TGTGCCAGCAGTTACTACGGGGGTCCCTACGAGCAGTACTTC.

The V call is TRBV11-2, the J call TRBJ2-7; no definite D call. The V and J ends lost 5 bases and 6 bases respectively, with 8 bases between them. Germline V CDR1 and CDR2: SGHAT, FQNNGV. The CDR3 contains 11 residues. CDR3 nucleotides: TGTGCCAGCAGCCTTTCTACCGAGCAGTACTTC. Protein sequence: CASSLSTEQYF.

The V call is TRBV7-9, the J call TRBJ1-2; D is ambiguous. The CDR3 totals 11 residues. Germline V gives CDR1 SEHNR, CDR2 FQNEAQ (reference sequence). V lost 5 bases and J 10 bases, leaving 11 bases between the germline ends. Here the CDR3 DNA reads TGTGCCAGCAGCATCGGGCAAGACTACACCTTC. Translated, it gives CASSIGQDYTF.